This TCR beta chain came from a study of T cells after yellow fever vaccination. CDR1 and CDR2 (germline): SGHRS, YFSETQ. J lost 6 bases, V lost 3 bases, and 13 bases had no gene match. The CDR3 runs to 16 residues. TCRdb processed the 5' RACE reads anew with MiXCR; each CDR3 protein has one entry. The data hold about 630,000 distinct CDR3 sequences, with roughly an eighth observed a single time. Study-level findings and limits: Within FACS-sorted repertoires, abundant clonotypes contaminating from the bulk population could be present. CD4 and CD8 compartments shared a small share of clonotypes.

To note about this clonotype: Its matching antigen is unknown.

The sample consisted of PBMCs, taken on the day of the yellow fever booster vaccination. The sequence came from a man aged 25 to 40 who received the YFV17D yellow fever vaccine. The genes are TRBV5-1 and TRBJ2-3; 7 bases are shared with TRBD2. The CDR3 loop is CASSSGTNIRVDTQYF. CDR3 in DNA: TGCGCCAGCAGCTCCGGGACTAACATAAGGGTTGATACGCAGTATTTT.